Shown below are 23 T cell receptor beta chains from a single sample sequenced in a study of OX40 agonist ivuxolimab in advanced cancers. Sequencing used immunoSEQ multiplex PCR; TCRdb keeps in-frame clones, though not all of them. The sample lists over 55,000 clones; roughly 90% were seen once. The sample was CD4+ or CD8+ T cells sorted from blood, taken in a trial of the OX40 agonist ivuxolimab. These receptors came from an adult with an advanced solid tumor such as melanoma, head and neck, liver or kidney cancer.

This clone is a singleton in its sample. J is TRBJ2-4 and V is TRBV6-1, with D unresolved. CDR3 length: 17 residues. CDR1 MNHNS and CDR2 SASEGT come from the germline V gene. The ends were cut back, 0 bases at V and 2 bases at J, with 14 bases in the middle. The CDR3 nucleotides read TGTGCCAGCAGTGAAGCGCTTCCCCAGTACCCCAAAAACATTCAGTACTTC. Translation gives CASSEALPQYPKNIQYF.

The V call is TRBV6-5, the J call TRBJ1-5, with D hard to call. There are 13 residues in the CDR3. Germline V gene sequence: CDR1 MNHEY, CDR2 SVGAGI. The V end lost 5 bases, the J end lost 7 bases, and 12 bases lay between the germline ends. CDR3 bases: TGTGCCAGCAGTAGCCCCGTGGTCCAGCCCCAGCATTTT. It yields the protein CASSSPVVQPQHF.

V is TRBV9 and J is TRBJ2-7; D may correspond to TRBD1 or TRBD2 (6 bases each). This CDR3 has 16 amino acids. Germline V gene lookup returns CDR1 SGDLS and CDR2 YYNGEE. V lost 1 base and J 5 bases, leaving 19 bases between the germline ends. DNA for the CDR3: TGTGCCAGCAGCGTACAAACCGGGGGCTTGAGGGACGAGCAGTACTTC. Translation gives CASSVQTGGLRDEQYF.

The gene calls are TRBV11-2 and TRBJ1-3, with no clear D. The CDR3 is 16 amino acids. V lost 4 bases, J lost 0 bases, and 13 bases lay in between. The germline CDR1 and CDR2 sequences are SGHAT and FQNNGV. The CDR3 nucleotides are TGTGCCAGCAGCTCATTGACGGGCCACTCTGGAAACACCATATATTTT. Translation gives CASSSLTGHSGNTIYF.

This rearrangement joins TRBV30 to TRBJ1-2, with a tentative D call TRBD1 (5 bases). This CDR3 region has 12 residues. Per germline, CDR1 GTSNPN and CDR2 SVGIG (reference sequence). V was clipped by 5 bases and J by 1 base, with 8 bases between them. The DNA for the CDR3 is TGTGCCTGGGGAGGGGTTAACTATGGCTACACCTTC. It is translated as CAWGGVNYGYTF.

The J gene is TRBJ1-3, the V gene TRBV7-9, with unresolved D. This CDR3 spans 15 amino acids. V lost 2 bases and J lost 1, with 9 bases in between. Germline CDR1 reads SEHNR; CDR2 reads FQNEAQ (reference sequence). CDR3 amino acids: CASSLRGISGNTIYF. CDR3 DNA: TGTGCCAGCAGCTTACGCGGGATTTCTGGAAACACCATATATTTT.

The rearrangement links TRBV5-1 to TRBJ1-2; D is uncertain. The CDR3 extends over 13 amino acids. Germline V gene sequence: CDR1 SGHRS, CDR2 YFSETQ. V was cut by 0 bases and J by 3 bases, with 6 bases left in between. The CDR3 sequence: CASSLASDYGYTF. CDR3 in DNA: TGCGCCAGCAGCTTGGCCAGCGACTATGGCTACACCTTC. The entire variable domain, with the rest obtained from reference TRBV5-1 and TRBJ1-2, is as follows: KAGVTQTPRYLIKTRGQQVTLSCSPISGHRSVSWYQQTPGQGLQFLFEYFSETQRNKGNFPGRFSGRQFSNSRSEMNVSTLELGDSALYLCASSLASDYGYTFGSGTRLTVV.

This chain connects TRBV6-5 to TRBJ1-6, with TRBD1 identical over 10 bases. The V and J ends lost 0 bases and 6 bases, in that order; junction bases with no gene match: 2. This CDR3 spans 16 amino acids. CDR1 is MNHEY and CDR2 is SVGAGI in the germline V gene. CDR3 region: CASSYSTGGVNSPLHF. CDR3 coding DNA: TGTGCCAGCAGTTACTCGACAGGGGGCGTTAATTCACCCCTCCACTTT.

CDR3 DNA: TGTGCCAGCAGCCGAGGACAGGGGGGCGAGCAGTACTTC. As protein: CASSRGQGGEQYF. V is TRBV11-1 and J is TRBJ2-7; 10 bases align to TRBD1. The V segment lost 5 bases and the J segment 6 bases; nucleotides outside the gene matches: 4. Germline CDR1 is SGHAT and CDR2 is FQDESV (reference sequence). CDR3 length equals 13 residues.

CDR3 residues: CASSGRGIGELFF. The CDR3 nucleotides read TGTGCCAGCAGCGGCAGGGGTATCGGGGAGCTGTTTTTT. The rearrangement links TRBV9 to TRBJ2-2; D possibly corresponds to TRBD1 (6 bases). The CDR3 sequence is 13 residues long. V lost 3 bases and J lost 7, with 10 bases in between. Germline V lookup: CDR1 SGDLS, CDR2 YYNGEE.

The chain joins TRBV5-1 to TRBJ2-3; tentatively, D is TRBD2 (6 bases). The CDR3 has 14 amino acids. Germline assignment: CDR1 SGHRS and CDR2 YFSETQ. V was trimmed by 4 bases and J by 2 bases, leaving 11 bases between them. This CDR3 reads CASSGGGITDTQYF. The CDR3 DNA follows: TGCGCCAGCAGCGGGGGAGGTATCACAGATACGCAGTATTTT.

The rearrangement uses TRBV6-1 and TRBJ2-7; tentatively, D is TRBD1 or TRBD2 (6 bases each). V lost 7 bases and J lost 2, with 18 bases in between. CDR3 length equals 15 residues. Germline assignment: CDR1 MNHNS and CDR2 SASEGT. CDR3 amino acids: CASKVGGLGTYEQYF. CDR3 sequence (DNA): TGTGCCAGCAAAGTAGGGGGGCTCGGGACCTACGAGCAGTACTTC.

The V call is TRBV7-9, the J call TRBJ1-3; D perhaps matches TRBD1 (6 bases). Trimming shortened V by 1 base and J by 2 bases, and 15 bases separated the two germline ends. CDR3 length: 17 amino acids. Germline CDR1 and CDR2: SEHNR and FQNEAQ (reference sequence). The CDR3 loop reads CASSLVLNRDTGNTIYF. CDR3 in DNA: TGTGCCAGCAGCTTAGTCCTTAACCGGGACACTGGAAACACCATATATTTT.

DNA of the CDR3: TGTGCCAGCAGCGTAGGCCCTAGCGGGCTTTCCTACGAGCAGTACTTC. Translation gives CASSVGPSGLSYEQYF. This sequence joins TRBV9 and TRBJ2-7; 8 positions agree with TRBD2. The CDR3 is 16 amino acids. CDR1 and CDR2 from the germline V gene are SGDLS and YYNGEE. The junction had 6 bases not matched to a gene; V was cut back by 0 bases and J by 1 base. The whole variable domain, remainder taken from reference TRBV9 and TRBJ2-7, is DSGVTQTPKHLITATGQRVTLRCSPRSGDLSVYWYQQSLDQGLQFLIQYYNGEERAKGNILERFSAQQFPDLHSELNLSSLELGDSALYFCASSVGPSGLSYEQYFGPGTRLTVT.

V gene TRBV30 combines with J gene TRBJ1-3; 7 bases match TRBD1. After removal of 5 bases from V and 8 bases from J, the junction contained 12 bases not matched to a gene. Germline CDR1 is GTSNPN and CDR2 is SVGIG (reference sequence). The length of the CDR3 is 14 residues. Written as DNA, the CDR3 is TGTGCCTGGGGTAGGACAGGCTCAAGGGACACCATATATTTT. This gives the protein CAWGRTGSRDTIYF.

This clone was detected a few times. V and J are TRBV29-1 and TRBJ1-4; no firm D call. Germline loops: CDR1 SQVTM, CDR2 ANQGSEA. This CDR3 is built from 15 residues. V lost 8 bases and J 4 bases, leaving 20 bases between the germline ends. CDR3 nucleotides: TGCAGCCCCGGCCCGGACGGTTACCTTAATGAAAAACTGTTTTTT. Its translation: CSPGPDGYLNEKLFF.

The gene calls are TRBV5-1 and TRBJ1-2; tentatively, D is TRBD1 (5 bases). V was shortened by 0 bases and J by 5 bases, with 14 bases between the two germline ends. This CDR3 spans 15 amino acids. Looked up from germline, CDR1 is SGHRS and CDR2 is YFSETQ. This CDR3 is CASSLEWPSGYGYTF. The CDR3 nucleotides read TGCGCCAGCAGCTTGGAGTGGCCGTCAGGGTATGGCTACACCTTC.

This chain connects TRBV6-1 to TRBJ2-5; 7 bases are shared with TRBD1. The CDR3 spans 15 residues. Per germline, CDR1 MNHNS and CDR2 SASEGT. J lost 2 bases, V lost 1 base, and 4 bases had no gene match. CDR3 loop: CASSEGPGQQETQYF. CDR3 sequence (DNA): TGTGCCAGCAGTGAAGGACCGGGACAGCAAGAGACCCAGTACTTC.

V usage is TRBV5-1 and J usage is TRBJ2-1; TRBD2 is a possible D gene (6 bases). The V end was cut by 0 bases, the J end by 13 bases, with 14 bases between. CDR3 size: 13 residues. CDR1 and CDR2 from the germline V gene are SGHRS and YFSETQ. CDR3 DNA sequence: TGCGCCAGCAGCTTGGAGACTAGGGTACCCCAGTTCTTC. It is translated as CASSLETRVPQFF.

The J gene is TRBJ2-1, the V gene TRBV10-2, with a weak D call TRBD2 (7 bases). V was pared by 6 bases and J by 4 bases, with 13 bases between. The germline V gene encodes CDR1 WSHSY and CDR2 SAAADI. The CDR3 loop spans 14 amino acids. The CDR3 loop reads CASRDGGPYNEQFF. The DNA for the CDR3 is TGCGCCAGCAGGGACGGGGGGCCGTACAATGAGCAGTTCTTC.

This chain joins TRBV2 and TRBJ1-2, with D unresolved. The germline V and J ends were trimmed by 7 bases and 7 bases, with 10 bases remaining between them. The germline gives CDR1 SNHLY, CDR2 FYNNEI. There are 11 residues in the CDR3. In DNA, the CDR3 is TGTGCCAGCACGACTGGCGGTGGCTACACCTTC. The encoded protein is CASTTGGGYTF.

The V and J genes are TRBV2 and TRBJ1-6; D not certain. This CDR3 is built from 13 residues. Germline-derived CDR1 and CDR2 are SNHLY and FYNNEI. Trimming removed 7 bases at V and 7 bases at J, with 11 bases between. CDR3 region: CASILSINSPLHF. For the CDR3, the DNA is TGTGCCAGCATATTGTCGATAAATTCACCCCTCCACTTT. Supplemented by reference TRBV2 and TRBJ1-6, the full variable domain reads EPEVTQTPSHQVTQMGQEVILRCVPISNHLYFYWYRQILGQKVEFLVSFYNNEISEKSEIFDDQFSVERPDGSNFTLKIRSTKLEDSAMYFCASILSINSPLHFGNGTRLTVT.

The chain recombines TRBV4-2 with TRBJ2-5; the match to TRBD2 covers 10 bases. The CDR3 runs to 18 residues. Germline CDR1 reads LGHNA; CDR2 reads YNFKEQ. Trimming cost V 0 bases and J 3 bases; bases outside gene matches: 10. CDR3 coding DNA: TGTGCCAGCAGCCAAGATTTCGGAACTAGCGGGGTTGAAGAGACCCAGTACTTC. Protein: CASSQDFGTSGVEETQYF.